This TCR beta chain was obtained from a study of blood T cells in healthy people across ages. Whole-study context: In model experiments, template switching was able to capture about one barcoded beta molecule for every two T cells that were present.

Study-wide results and caveats: Without sorted subsets, naive and antigen-experienced compartments could not be conclusively compared. Nothing was known about donor CMV status, and this possibly confounded expanded clonotype changes. Both naive CD4+ cell counts and diversity were greater in long-lived donors than in aged donors.

The use of a sample-barcoded 5' primer and a J-beta primer mix characterized a second PCR of roughly 6 to 11 cycles. Each CDR3 protein is one row after TCRdb ran MiXCR on the 5' RACE reads. This repertoire shows under 1 million distinct CDR3 sequences, 40% to 50% found once; its top ten account for around 18%. Points on this clonotype: Antigen unknown.

Sequencing was performed on blood. The TCR originated in a man in his sixties in good health.

In DNA form, the CDR3 reads TGCGCCAGCAGTGCGGTACAGGGGAAAGGGAATAGCAATCAGCCCCAGCATTTT. Translation gives CASSAVQGKGNSNQPQHF. This chain links TRBV10-2 with TRBJ1-5, with 7 positions matching TRBD1. Trimming took 4 bases from V and 0 from J; bases not matched to a gene: 12. Germline CDR1 WSHSY, CDR2 SAAADI. The CDR3 runs to 18 residues.